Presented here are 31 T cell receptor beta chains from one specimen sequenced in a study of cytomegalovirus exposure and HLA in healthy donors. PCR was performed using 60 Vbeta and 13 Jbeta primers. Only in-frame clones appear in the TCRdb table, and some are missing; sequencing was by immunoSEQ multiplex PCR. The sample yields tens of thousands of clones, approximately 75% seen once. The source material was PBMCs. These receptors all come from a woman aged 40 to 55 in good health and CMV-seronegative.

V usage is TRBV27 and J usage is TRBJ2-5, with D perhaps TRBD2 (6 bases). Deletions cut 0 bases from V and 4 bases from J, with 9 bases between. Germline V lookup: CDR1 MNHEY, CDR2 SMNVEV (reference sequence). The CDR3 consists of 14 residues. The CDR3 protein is CASSLSGGGETQYF. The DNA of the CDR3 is TGTGCCAGCAGTTTATCGGGGGGTGGAGAGACCCAGTACTTC.

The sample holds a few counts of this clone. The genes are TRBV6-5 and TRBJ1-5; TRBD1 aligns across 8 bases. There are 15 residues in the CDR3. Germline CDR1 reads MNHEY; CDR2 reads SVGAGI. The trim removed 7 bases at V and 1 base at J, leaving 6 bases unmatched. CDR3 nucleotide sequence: TGTGCCAGCACCCCAGGGGGCGGGAGCAATCAGCCCCAGCATTTT. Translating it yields CASTPGGGSNQPQHF.

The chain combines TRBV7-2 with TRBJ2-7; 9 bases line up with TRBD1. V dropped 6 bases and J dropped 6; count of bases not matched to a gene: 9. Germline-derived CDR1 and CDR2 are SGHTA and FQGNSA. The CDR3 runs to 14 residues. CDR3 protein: CASRHTGGPAEQYF. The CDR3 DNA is TGTGCCAGCAGGCACACAGGGGGCCCTGCCGAGCAGTACTTC.

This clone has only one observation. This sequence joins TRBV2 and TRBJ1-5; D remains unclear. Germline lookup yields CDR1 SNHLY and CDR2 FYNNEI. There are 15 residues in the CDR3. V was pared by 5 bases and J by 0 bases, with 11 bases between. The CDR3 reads CASSSTSSSNQPQHF. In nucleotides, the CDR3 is TGTGCCAGCAGTTCAACTTCGTCTAGCAATCAGCCCCAGCATTTT.

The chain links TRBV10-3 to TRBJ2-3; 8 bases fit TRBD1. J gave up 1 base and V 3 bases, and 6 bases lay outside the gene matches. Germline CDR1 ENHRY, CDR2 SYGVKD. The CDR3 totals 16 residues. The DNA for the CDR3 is TGTGCCATCAGTGACGGACAGGGTGGGGGCACAGATACGCAGTATTTT. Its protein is CAISDGQGGGTDTQYF.

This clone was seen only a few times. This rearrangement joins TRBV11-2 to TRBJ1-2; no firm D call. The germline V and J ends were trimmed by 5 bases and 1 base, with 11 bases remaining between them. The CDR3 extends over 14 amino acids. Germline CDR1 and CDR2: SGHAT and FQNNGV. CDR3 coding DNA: TGTGCCAGCAGCCAAAGAACAGTTAACTATGGCTACACCTTC. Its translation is CASSQRTVNYGYTF. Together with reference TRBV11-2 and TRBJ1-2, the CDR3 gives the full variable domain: EAGVAQSPRYKIIEKRQSVAFWCNPISGHATLYWYQQILGQGPKLLIQFQNNGVVDDSQLPKDRFSAERLKGVDSTLKIQPAKLEDSAVYLCASSQRTVNYGYTFGSGTRLTVV.

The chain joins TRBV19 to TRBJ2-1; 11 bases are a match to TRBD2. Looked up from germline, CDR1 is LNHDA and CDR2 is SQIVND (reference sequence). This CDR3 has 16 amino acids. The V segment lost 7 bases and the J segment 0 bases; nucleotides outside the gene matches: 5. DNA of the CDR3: TGTGCCAGTACCGATAGCGGGAGGGGCTCCTACAATGAGCAGTTCTTC. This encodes CASTDSGRGSYNEQFF.

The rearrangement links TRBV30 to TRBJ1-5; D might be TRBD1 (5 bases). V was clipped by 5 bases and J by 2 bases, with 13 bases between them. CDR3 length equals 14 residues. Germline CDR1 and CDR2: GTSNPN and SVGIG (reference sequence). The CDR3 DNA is TGTGCCTGGGGGGCCATGAGCCGCAATCAGCCCCAGCATTTT. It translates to CAWGAMSRNQPQHF.

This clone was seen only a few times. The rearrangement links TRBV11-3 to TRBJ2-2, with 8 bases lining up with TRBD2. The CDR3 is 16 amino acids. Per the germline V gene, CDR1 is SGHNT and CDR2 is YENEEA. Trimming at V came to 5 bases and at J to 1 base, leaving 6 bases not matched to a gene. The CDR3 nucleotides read TGTGCCAGCAGCCCGGGGGGGGCCAGGAACACCGGGGAGCTGTTTTTT. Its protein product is CASSPGGARNTGELFF. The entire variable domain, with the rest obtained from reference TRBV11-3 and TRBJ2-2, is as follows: EAGVVQSPRYKIIEKKQPVAFWCNPISGHNTLYWYLQNLGQGPELLIRYENEEAVDDSQLPKDRFSAERLKGVDSTLKIQPAELGDSAVYLCASSPGGARNTGELFFGEGSRLTVL.

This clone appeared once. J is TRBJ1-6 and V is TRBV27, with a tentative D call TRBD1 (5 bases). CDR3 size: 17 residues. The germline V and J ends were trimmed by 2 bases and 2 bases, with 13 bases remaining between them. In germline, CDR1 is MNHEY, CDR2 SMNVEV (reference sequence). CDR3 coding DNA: TGTGCCAGCAGTTTAAGGGGAAACAGCGCCTATAATTCACCCCTCCACTTT. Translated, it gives CASSLRGNSAYNSPLHF.

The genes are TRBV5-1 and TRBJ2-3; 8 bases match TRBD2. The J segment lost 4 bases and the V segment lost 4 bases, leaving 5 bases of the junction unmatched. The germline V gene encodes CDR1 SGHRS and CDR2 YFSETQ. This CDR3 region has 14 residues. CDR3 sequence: CASSSGSTSDTQYF. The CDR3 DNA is TGCGCCAGCAGCAGCGGGAGTACGTCAGATACGCAGTATTTT.

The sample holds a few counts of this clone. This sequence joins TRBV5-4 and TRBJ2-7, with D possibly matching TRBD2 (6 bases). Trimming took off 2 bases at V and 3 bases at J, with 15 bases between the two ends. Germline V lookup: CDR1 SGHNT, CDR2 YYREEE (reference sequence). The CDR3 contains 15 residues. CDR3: CASSFGFSGIYEQYF. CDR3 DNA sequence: TGTGCCAGCAGCTTTGGATTTAGCGGAATCTACGAGCAGTACTTC.

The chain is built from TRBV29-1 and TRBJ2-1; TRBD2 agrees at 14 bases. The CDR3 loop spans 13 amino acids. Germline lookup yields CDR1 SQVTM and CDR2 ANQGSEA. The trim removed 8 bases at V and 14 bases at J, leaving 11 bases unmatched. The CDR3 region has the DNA TGCAGCACCCGGGGACTAGCGGGGGCAGACGAGTTCTTC. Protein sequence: CSTRGLAGADEFF.

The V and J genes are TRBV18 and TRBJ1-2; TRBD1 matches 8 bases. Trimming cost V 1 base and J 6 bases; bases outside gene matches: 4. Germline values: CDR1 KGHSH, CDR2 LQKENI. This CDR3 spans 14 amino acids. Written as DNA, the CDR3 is TGTGCCAGCTCACCACGGACAGGGAGGGATGGCTACACCTTC. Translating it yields CASSPRTGRDGYTF.

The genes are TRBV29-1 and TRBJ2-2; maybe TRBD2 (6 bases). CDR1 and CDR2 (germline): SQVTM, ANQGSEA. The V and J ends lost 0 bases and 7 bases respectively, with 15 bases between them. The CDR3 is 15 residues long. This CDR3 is CSVEDGPGVGGELFF. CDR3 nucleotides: TGCAGCGTTGAAGATGGTCCGGGGGTAGGCGGGGAGCTGTTTTTT.

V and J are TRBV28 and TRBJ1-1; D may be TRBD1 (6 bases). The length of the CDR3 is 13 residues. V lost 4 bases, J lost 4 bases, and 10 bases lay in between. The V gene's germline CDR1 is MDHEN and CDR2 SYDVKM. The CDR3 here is CASSYRVGTEAFF. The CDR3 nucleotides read TGTGCCAGCAGTTACAGGGTGGGCACTGAAGCTTTCTTT.

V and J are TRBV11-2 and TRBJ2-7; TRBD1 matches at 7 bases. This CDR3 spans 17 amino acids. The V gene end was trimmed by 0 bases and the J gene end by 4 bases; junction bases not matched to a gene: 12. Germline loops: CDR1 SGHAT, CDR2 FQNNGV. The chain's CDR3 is CASSLEYVTGYWYEQYF. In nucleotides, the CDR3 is TGTGCCAGCAGCTTAGAGTACGTGACAGGGTATTGGTACGAGCAGTACTTC.

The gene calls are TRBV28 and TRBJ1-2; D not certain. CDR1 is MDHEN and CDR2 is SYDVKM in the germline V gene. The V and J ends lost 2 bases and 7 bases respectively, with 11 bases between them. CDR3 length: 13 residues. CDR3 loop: CASSLAPVGGYTF. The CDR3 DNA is TGTGCCAGCAGTTTAGCGCCTGTTGGTGGCTACACCTTC.

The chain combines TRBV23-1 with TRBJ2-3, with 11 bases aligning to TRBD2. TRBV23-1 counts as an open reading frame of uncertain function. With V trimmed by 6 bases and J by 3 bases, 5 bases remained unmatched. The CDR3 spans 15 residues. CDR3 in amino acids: CASSQTSGKTDTQYF. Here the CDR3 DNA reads TGCGCCAGCAGCCAGACTAGCGGGAAAACAGATACGCAGTATTTT.

CDR3 coding DNA: TGTGCCAGCAGCGTAGAGGGGAAGCAAGAGACCCAGTACTTC. Protein: CASSVEGKQETQYF. The chain links TRBV9 to TRBJ2-5; D may be TRBD1 (5 bases). The CDR3 totals 14 residues. In germline, CDR1 is SGDLS, CDR2 YYNGEE. V lost 0 bases to trimming and J lost 2 bases, with 8 bases between them.

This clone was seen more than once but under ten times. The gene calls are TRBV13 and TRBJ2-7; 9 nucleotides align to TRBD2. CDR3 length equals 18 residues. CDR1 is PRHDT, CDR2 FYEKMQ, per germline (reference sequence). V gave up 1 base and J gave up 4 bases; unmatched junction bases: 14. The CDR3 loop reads CASSLAQNWGLADYEQYF. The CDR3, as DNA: TGTGCCAGCAGCTTAGCCCAAAACTGGGGACTAGCCGATTACGAGCAGTACTTC.

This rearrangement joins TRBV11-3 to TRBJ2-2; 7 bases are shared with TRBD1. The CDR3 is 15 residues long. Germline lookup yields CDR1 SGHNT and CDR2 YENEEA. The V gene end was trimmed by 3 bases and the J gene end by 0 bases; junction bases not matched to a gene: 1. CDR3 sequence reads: CASSLTGTNTGELFF. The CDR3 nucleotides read TGTGCCAGCAGCTTGACAGGGACGAACACCGGGGAGCTGTTTTTT.

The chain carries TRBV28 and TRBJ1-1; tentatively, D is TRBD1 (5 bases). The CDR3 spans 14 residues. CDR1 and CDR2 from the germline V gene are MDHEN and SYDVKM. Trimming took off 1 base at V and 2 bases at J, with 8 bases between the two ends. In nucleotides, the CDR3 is TGTGCCAGCAGTTTATTCAGGGAAAACACTGAAGCTTTCTTT. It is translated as CASSLFRENTEAFF.

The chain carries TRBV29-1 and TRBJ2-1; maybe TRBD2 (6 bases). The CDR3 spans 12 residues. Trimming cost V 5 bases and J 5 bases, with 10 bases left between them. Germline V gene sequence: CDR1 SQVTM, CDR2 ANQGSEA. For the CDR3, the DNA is TGCAGCGTTACGGGAGCCGACAATGAGCAGTTCTTC. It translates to CSVTGADNEQFF.

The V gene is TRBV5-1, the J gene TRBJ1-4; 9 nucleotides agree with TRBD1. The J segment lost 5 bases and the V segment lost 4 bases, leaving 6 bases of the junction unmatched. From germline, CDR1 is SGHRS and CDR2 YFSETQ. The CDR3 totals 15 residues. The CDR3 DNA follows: TGCGCCAGCAGCGATCAGACAGGGGGGAATGAAAAACTGTTTTTT. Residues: CASSDQTGGNEKLFF. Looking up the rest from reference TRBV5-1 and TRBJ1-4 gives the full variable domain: KAGVTQTPRYLIKTRGQQVTLSCSPISGHRSVSWYQQTPGQGLQFLFEYFSETQRNKGNFPGRFSGRQFSNSRSEMNVSTLELGDSALYLCASSDQTGGNEKLFFGSGTQLSVL.

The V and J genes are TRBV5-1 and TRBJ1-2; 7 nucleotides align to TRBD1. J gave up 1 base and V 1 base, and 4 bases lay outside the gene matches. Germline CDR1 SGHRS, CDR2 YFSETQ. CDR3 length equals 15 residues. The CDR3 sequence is CASSLRTGNNYGYTF. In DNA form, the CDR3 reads TGCGCCAGCAGCTTGAGGACAGGCAATAACTATGGCTACACCTTC.

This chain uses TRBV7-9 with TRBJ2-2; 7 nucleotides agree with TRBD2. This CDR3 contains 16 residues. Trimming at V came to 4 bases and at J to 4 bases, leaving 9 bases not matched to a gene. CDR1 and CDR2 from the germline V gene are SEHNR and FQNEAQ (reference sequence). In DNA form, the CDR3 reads TGTGCCAGCAGCTACCGTAGAGGGAGGGCCACCGGGGAGCTGTTTTTT. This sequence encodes CASSYRRGRATGELFF.

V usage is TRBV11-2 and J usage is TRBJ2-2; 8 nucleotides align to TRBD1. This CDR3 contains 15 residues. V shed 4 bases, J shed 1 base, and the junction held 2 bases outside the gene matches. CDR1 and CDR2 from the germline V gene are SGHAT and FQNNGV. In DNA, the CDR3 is TGTGCCAGCAGCTGGGGACAGGTGAACACCGGGGAGCTGTTTTTT. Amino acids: CASSWGQVNTGELFF.

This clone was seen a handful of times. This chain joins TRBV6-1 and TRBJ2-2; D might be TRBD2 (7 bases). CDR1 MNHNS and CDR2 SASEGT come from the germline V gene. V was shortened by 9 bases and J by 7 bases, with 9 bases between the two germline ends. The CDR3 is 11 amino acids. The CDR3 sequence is CARGGDGELFF. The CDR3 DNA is TGTGCCAGAGGGGGGGACGGGGAGCTGTTTTTT.

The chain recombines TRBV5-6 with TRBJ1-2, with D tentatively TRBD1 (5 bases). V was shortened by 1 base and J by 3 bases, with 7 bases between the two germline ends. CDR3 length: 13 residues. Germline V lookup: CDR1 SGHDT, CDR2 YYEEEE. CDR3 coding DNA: TGTGCCAGCAGCTTGTCGGGGGACTATGGCTACACCTTC. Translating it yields CASSLSGDYGYTF.

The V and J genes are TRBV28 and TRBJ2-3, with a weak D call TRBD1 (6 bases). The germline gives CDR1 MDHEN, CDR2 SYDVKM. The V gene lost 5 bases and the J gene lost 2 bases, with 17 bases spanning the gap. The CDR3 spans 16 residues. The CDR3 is CASSTPRQDLTDTQYF. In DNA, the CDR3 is TGTGCCAGCAGTACCCCCCGACAGGACCTCACAGATACGCAGTATTTT.